This T cell receptor beta chain is from a study of T cell changes during pregnancy in multiple sclerosis (dated by TCRdb to between 2018 and 2020). At the level of the whole study: In women with multiple sclerosis, the researchers looked at how the T cell repertoire shifted as pregnancy progressed.

The CDR3 runs 13 amino acids, cysteine and phenylalanine included. The kept DNA is CDR3 alone, 39 bases in frame from the first base. According to the germline V gene, CDR1 reads MNHEY and CDR2 reads SVGAGI. Relative to germline, V is 7 bases shorter and J is 1 base shorter, with 10 bases between their ends. A single count supports this clone. Its antigen is not yet known. The input lacks base qualities; no much larger clone sits a single base away. Library generation was performed with the immunoSEQ multiplex PCR assay. The table comes from immuneACCESS by way of TCRdb, which keeps in-frame sequences with V and J called. Part of the clones is missing from these tables; in studies checked, under half for an unresolved V gene and the rest for unknown reasons. This sample holds roughly 85,000 clones; roughly nine tenths were observed only once. The ten largest account for approximately 2.4% of the sample.

This TCR came from a female donor with multiple sclerosis, enrolled in a pregnancy study. The sample here was peripheral blood, taken in the first trimester of pregnancy. The rearrangement combines TRBV6-5 with TRBJ1-1; no D gene can be assigned with confidence. The CDR3 in this case is CASIGSGNTEAFF. The DNA sequence is as follows: TGTGCCAGCATCGGTTCTGGGAACACTGAAGCTTTCTTT.